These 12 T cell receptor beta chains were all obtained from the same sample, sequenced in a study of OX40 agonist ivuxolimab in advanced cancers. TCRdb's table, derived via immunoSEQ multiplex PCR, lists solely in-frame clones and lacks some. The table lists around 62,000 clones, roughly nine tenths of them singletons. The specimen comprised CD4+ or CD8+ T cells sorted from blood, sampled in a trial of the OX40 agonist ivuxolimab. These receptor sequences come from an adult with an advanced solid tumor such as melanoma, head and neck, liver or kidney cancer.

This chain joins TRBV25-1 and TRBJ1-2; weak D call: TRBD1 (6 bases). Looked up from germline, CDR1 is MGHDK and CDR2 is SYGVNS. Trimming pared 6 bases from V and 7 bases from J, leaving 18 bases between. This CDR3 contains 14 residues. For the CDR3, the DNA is TGTGCCAGCAGACCCCCCGGGGGCGGGAGTGGCTACACCTTC. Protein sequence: CASRPPGGGSGYTF.

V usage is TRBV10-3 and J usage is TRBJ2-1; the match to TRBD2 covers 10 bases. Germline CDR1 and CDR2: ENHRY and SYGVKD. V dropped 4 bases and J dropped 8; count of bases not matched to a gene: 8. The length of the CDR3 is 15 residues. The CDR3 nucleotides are TGTGCCATCAGTGGGGCTAGCGGGAGCCCCTATGAGCAGTTCTTC. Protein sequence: CAISGASGSPYEQFF.

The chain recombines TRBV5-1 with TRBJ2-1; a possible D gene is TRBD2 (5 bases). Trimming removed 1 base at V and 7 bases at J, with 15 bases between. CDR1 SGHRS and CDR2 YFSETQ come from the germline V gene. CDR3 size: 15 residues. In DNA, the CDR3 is TGCGCCAGCAGCTTGTCTTTGGGCGGGCTGAATGAGCAGTTCTTC. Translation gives CASSLSLGGLNEQFF.

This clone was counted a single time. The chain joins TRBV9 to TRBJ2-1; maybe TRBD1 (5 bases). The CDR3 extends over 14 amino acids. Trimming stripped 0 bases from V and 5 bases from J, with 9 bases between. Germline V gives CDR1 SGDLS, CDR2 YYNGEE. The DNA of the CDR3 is TGTGCCAGCAGCGTAGGGGGCGGACACAATGAGCAGTTCTTC. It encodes CASSVGGGHNEQFF.

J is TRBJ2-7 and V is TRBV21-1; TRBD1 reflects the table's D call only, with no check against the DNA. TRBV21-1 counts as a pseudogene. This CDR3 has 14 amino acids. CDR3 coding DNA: TGTGCCATTCCCATTCAGGGTGGTCTACACGAGCAGTACTTC. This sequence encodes CAIPIQGGLHEQYF.

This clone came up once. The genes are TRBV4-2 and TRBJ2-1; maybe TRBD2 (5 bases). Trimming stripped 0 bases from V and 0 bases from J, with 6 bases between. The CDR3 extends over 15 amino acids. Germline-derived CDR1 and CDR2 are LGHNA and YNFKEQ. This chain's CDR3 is CASSQDRGSYNEQFF. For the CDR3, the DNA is TGTGCCAGCAGCCAAGATCGGGGCTCCTACAATGAGCAGTTCTTC.

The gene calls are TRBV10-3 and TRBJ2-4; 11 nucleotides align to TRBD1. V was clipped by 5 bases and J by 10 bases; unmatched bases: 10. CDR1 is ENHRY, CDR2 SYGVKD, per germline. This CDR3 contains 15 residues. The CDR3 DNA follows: TGTGCCATCAGTCCTGGGACAGGGGGTCTGTTGATTCAGTACTTC. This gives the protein CAISPGTGGLLIQYF.

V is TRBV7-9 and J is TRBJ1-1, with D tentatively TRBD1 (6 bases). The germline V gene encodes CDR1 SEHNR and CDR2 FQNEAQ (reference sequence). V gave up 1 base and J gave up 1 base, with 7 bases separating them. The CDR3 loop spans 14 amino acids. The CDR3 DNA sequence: TGTGCCAGCAGCTTAGGGGGGCAGAACACTGAAGCTTTCTTT. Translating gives CASSLGGQNTEAFF.

In DNA form, the CDR3 reads TGTGCCAGTAGTACCCTCGACAGGGCGGACACCGGGGAGCTGTTTTTT. Translating gives CASSTLDRADTGELFF. The gene calls are TRBV19 and TRBJ2-2, with 7 positions matching TRBD1. CDR1 is LNHDA and CDR2 is SQIVND in the germline V gene (reference sequence). The CDR3 covers 16 residues. Trimming took 4 bases from V and 3 from J; bases not matched to a gene: 8.

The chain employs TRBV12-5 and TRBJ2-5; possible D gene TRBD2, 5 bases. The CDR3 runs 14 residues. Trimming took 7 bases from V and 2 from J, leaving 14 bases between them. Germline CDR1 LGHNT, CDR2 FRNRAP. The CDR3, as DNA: TGTGCTAGTGCTTCTGGGAGCGCACAAGAGACCCAGTACTTC. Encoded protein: CASASGSAQETQYF. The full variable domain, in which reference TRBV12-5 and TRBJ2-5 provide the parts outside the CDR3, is DARVTQTPRHKVTEMGQEVTMRCQPILGHNTVFWYRQTMMQGLELLAYFRNRAPLDDSGMPKDRFSAEMPDATLATLKIQPSEPRDSAVYFCASASGSAQETQYFGPGTRLLVL.

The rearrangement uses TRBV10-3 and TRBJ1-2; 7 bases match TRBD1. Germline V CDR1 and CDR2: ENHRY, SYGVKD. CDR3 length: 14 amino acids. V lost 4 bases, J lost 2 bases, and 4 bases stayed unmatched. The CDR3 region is CAISGETGNYGYTF. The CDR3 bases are TGTGCCATCAGTGGCGAGACAGGGAACTATGGCTACACCTTC.

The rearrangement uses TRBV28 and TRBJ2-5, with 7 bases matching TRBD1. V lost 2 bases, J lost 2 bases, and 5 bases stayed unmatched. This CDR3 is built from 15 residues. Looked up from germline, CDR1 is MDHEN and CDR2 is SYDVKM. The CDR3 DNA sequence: TGTGCCAGCAGTTTAGGGGACAGATTACAAGAGACCCAGTACTTC. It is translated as CASSLGDRLQETQYF.